Presented here are 3 T cell receptor beta chains from one specimen sequenced in a study of blood T cell repertoires in COVID-19. The protocol was immunoSEQ multiplex PCR, while the TCRdb copy is restricted to in-frame clones and leaves out a portion. The table has 400,000 to 500,000 clones, 88% seen once. Sequenced: PBMCs or T cells enriched from blood (not recorded which). The receptors were gathered from a woman younger than 35 who had been exposed to COVID-19.

This chain connects TRBV2 to TRBJ2-1; 7 positions match TRBD1. V was pared by 6 bases and J by 8 bases, with 7 bases of the junction left unmatched. Germline CDR1 and CDR2: SNHLY and FYNNEI. The CDR3 has 13 residues. The CDR3 coding sequence is TGTGCCAGCAGGGCGACAGGGCCGGATGAGCAGTTCTTC. Residues: CASRATGPDEQFF.

The V call is TRBV5-1, the J call TRBJ1-1; 7 bases match TRBD1. CDR1 SGHRS and CDR2 YFSETQ come from the germline V gene. CDR3 length: 14 residues. After removal of 4 bases from V and 0 bases from J, the junction contained 3 bases not matched to a gene. The DNA for the CDR3 is TGCGCCAGCAGCCCCGGGACAGTGAACACTGAAGCTTTCTTT. Translation gives CASSPGTVNTEAFF.

The chain has TRBV30 and TRBJ2-7; D ambiguous. Germline loops: CDR1 GTSNPN, CDR2 SVGIG (reference sequence). Trimming pared 1 base from V and 1 base from J, leaving 5 bases between. The CDR3 has 12 amino acids. CDR3 coding DNA: TGTGCCTGGAGTGCGGGTTCCTACGAGCAGTACTTC. The encoded protein is CAWSAGSYEQYF.